The clone carrying this T cell receptor (beta chain) was counted only a few times. One entry per CDR3 protein, called by TCRdb with MiXCR from the 5' RACE reads. This table has 200,000 to 300,000 distinct CDR3 sequences, roughly a tenth appearing once. The data originate from a study of CD8 T cells in ankylosing spondylitis. Trimming removed 7 bases from V and 7 bases from J, with 20 bases in between. This CDR3 region has 15 residues. Germline V gives CDR1 SNHLY, CDR2 FYNNEI. The sequence derives from a male donor with ankylosing spondylitis or in good health (not recorded which). The sample comprised blood, either unsorted or a sorted T cell fraction (not recorded which). The chain combines TRBV2 with TRBJ2-1; D remains unclear. The CDR3 DNA reads TGTGCCAGCAATCCCTTCCTATCCCGGGCAAATGAGCAGTTCTTC. Protein product: CASNPFLSRANEQFF.